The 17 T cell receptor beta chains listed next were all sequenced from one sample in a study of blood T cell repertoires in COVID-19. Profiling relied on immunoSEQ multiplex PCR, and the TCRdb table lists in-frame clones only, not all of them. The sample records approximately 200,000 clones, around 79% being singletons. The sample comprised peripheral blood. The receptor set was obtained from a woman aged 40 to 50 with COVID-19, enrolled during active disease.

The CDR3 DNA reads as TGTGCCTGGAGTGCTGGACAGGGGAAGGATCAGCCCCAGCATTTT. As protein: CAWSAGQGKDQPQHF. The chain employs TRBV30 and TRBJ1-5; 9 bases align to TRBD1. Germline loops: CDR1 GTSNPN, CDR2 SVGIG (reference sequence). The CDR3 covers 15 residues. The trim removed 1 base at V and 5 bases at J, leaving 6 bases unmatched.

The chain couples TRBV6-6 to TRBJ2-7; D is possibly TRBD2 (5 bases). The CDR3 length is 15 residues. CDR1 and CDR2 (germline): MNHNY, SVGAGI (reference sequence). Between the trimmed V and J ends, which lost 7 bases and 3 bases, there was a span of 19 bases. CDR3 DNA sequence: TGTGCCAGCAATACTAGGTCCGATAGTGGCTACGAGCAGTACTTC. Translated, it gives CASNTRSDSGYEQYF.

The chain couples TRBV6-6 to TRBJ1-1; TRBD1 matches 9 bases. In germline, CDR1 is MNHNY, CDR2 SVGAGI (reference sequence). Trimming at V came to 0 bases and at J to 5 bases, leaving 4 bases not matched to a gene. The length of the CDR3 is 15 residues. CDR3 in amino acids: CASSYSYRGLTEAFF. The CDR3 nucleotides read TGTGCCAGCAGTTACTCGTACAGGGGGCTGACTGAAGCTTTCTTT.

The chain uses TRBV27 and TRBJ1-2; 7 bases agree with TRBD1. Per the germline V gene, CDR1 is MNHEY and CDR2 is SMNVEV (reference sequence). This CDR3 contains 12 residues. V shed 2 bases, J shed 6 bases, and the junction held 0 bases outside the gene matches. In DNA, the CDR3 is TGTGCCAGCAGTTTACAGGGGGATGGCTACACCTTC. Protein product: CASSLQGDGYTF.

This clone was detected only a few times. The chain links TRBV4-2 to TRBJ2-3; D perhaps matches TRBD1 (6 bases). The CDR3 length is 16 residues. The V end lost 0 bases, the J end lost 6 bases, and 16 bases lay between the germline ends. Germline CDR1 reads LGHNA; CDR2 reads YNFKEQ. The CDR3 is CASSQETGRGLDTQYF. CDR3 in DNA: TGTGCCAGCAGCCAAGAGACTGGCAGGGGATTGGATACGCAGTATTTT.

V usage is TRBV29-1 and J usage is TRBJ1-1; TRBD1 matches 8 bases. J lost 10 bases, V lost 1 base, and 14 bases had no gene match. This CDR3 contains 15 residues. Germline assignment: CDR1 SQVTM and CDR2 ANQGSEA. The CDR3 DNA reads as TGCAGCGTTGAAGGGAGTCGAGGCAGGGGGCTCAGAGCTTTCTTT. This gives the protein CSVEGSRGRGLRAFF.

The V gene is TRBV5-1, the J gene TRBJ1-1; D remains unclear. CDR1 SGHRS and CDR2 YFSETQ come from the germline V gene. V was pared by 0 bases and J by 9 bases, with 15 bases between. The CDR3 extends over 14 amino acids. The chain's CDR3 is CASSLELGNIQAFF. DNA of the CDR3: TGCGCCAGCAGCTTGGAACTAGGGAACATCCAAGCTTTCTTT. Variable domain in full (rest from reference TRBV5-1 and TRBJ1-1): KAGVTQTPRYLIKTRGQQVTLSCSPISGHRSVSWYQQTPGQGLQFLFEYFSETQRNKGNFPGRFSGRQFSNSRSEMNVSTLELGDSALYLCASSLELGNIQAFFGQGTRLTVV.

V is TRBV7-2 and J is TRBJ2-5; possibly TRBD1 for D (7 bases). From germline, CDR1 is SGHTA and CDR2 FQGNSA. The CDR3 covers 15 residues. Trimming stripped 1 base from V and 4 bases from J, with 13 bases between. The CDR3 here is CASSLGQGDLETQYF. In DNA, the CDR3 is TGTGCCAGCAGCTTAGGGCAGGGGGACTTAGAGACCCAGTACTTC.

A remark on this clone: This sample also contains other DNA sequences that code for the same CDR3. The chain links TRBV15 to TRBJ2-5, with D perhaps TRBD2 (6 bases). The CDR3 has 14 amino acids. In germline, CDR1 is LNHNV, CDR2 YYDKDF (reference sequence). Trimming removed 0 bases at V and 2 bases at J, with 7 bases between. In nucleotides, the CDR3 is TGTGCCACCAGCAGAGATCGGGGGCAAGAGACCCAGTACTTC. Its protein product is CATSRDRGQETQYF.

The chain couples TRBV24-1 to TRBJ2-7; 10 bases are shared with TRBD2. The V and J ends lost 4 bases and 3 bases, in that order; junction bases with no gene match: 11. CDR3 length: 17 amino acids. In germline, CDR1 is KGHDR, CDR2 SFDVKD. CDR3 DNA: TGTGCCACCAGTGAAGAATTTGAGCGGGAGGGACTCTACGAGCAGTACTTC. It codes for CATSEEFEREGLYEQYF.

Here the CDR3 reads CSVTGGGETQYF. The CDR3 nucleotides read TGCAGCGTTACAGGGGGCGGAGAGACCCAGTACTTC. The gene calls are TRBV29-1 and TRBJ2-5; 9 bases line up with TRBD1. Germline V gives CDR1 SQVTM, CDR2 ANQGSEA. Unmatched junction bases numbered 2, after V lost 5 bases and J lost 4 bases. CDR3 length: 12 amino acids.

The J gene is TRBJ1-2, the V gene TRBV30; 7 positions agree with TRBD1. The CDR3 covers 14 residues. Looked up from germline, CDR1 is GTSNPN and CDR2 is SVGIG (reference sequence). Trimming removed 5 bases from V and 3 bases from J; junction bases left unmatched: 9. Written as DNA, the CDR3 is TGTGCCTGGGATGAGACAGGGTCTTACTATGGCTACACCTTC. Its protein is CAWDETGSYYGYTF.

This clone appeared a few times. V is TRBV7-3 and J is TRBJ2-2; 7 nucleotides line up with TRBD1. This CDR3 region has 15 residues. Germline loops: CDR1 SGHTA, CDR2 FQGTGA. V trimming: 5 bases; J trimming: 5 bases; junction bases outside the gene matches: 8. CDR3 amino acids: CASSTRQGATGELFF. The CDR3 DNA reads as TGTGCCAGCAGCACCCGACAGGGAGCGACCGGGGAGCTGTTTTTT. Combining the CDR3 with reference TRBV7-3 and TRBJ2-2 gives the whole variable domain GAGVSQTPSNKVTEKGKYVELRCDPISGHTALYWYRQSLGQGPEFLIYFQGTGAADDSGLPNDRFFAVRPEGSVSTLKIQRTERGDSAVYLCASSTRQGATGELFFGEGSRLTVL.

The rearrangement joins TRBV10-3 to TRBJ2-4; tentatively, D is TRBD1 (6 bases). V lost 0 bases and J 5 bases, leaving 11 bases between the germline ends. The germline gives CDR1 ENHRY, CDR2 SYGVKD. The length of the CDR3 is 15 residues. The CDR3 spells CAISESGQWENIQYF. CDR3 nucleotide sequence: TGTGCCATCAGTGAGTCGGGACAATGGGAAAACATTCAGTACTTC.

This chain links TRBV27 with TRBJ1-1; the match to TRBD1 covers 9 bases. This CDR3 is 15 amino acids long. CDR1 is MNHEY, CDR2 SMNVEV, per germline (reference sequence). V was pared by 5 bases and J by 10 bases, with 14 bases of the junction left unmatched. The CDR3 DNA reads TGTGCCAGCAGTCCCCTGACAGGGGGACCGGGTGGAGCTTTCTTT. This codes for CASSPLTGGPGGAFF.

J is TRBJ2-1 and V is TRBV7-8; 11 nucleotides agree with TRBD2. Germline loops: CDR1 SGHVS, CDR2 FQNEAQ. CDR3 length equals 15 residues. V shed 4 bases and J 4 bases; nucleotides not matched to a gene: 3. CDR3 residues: CASSSLAGAYNEQFF. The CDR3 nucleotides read TGTGCCAGCAGCTCACTAGCGGGGGCTTACAATGAGCAGTTCTTC.

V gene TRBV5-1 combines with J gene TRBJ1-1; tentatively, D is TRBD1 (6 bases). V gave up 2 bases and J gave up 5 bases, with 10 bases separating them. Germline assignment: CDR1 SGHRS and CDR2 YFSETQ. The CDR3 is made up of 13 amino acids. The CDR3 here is CASSLTGQTEAFF. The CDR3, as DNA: TGCGCCAGCAGCTTAACAGGGCAAACTGAAGCTTTCTTT.